This is a list of T cell receptor beta chains from one sample in a study of T cell repertoires in cytomegalovirus infection. TCRdb itself ran the reads through MiXCR, one entry per CDR3 protein. Found here are 750,000 to 950,000 distinct CDR3 sequences, about 28% of them singletons; the top ten hold less than 15%. Which antigens these TCRs recognize remains unknown. The sequencing used cultured CD8+ T cells from PBMCs, collected from culture after CMV antigen stimulation. The receptors here all came from a human donor in good health (CMV status not recorded). Some clones in this sample may be carry-over from other donors' samples. Each CDR3 is given with its conserved first and last residue. A D gene is named only where the DNA matches it firmly. Size tells how often a clone was seen (once, few, many) or the class of an expanded clone, and some rows leave it out.

d_gene: TRBD1
len: 12
abundance: few
v_gene: TRBV29-1
j_gene: TRBJ1-2
CDR3nt: TGCAGCGACCTCCAGGGGGTCTCTGGCTACACCTTC
CDR3aa: CSDLQGVSGYTF

d_gene: TRBD1
len: 14
abundance: -
v_gene: TRBV27
j_gene: TRBJ2-1
CDR3nt: TGTGCCAGCAGTTCTGACAGGGGGCACAATGAGCAGTTCTTC
CDR3aa: CASSSDRGHNEQFF

d_gene: -
len: 13
abundance: once
v_gene: TRBV7-6
j_gene: TRBJ2-3
CDR3nt: TGTGCCATCGGAATCTCAGGCTTAGATACGCAGTATTTT
CDR3aa: CAIGISGLDTQYF

d_gene: -
len: 17
abundance: -
v_gene: TRBV12-5
j_gene: TRBJ1-1
CDR3nt: TGTGCTAGTGGTTTAGCTAACAGGGCGGGGTTGGACACTGAAACTTTCTTT
CDR3aa: CASGLANRAGLDTETFF

d_gene: -
len: 13
abundance: -
v_gene: TRBV7-9
j_gene: TRBJ2-7
CDR3nt: TGTGCCAGCAGTCCTGGTCCCTCCTTGGAGCAGTACTTC
CDR3aa: CASSPGPSLEQYF

d_gene: -
len: 13
abundance: -
v_gene: TRBV27
j_gene: TRBJ2-3
CDR3nt: TGTGCCACCGGCGGGGGCTCCGCAGATACGCAGTATTTT
CDR3aa: CATGGGSADTQYF

d_gene: TRBD1
len: 16
abundance: -
v_gene: TRBV7-9
j_gene: TRBJ2-7
CDR3nt: TGTGCCAGCAGCTCCACTAAGCGACAGGGTTACTACGAGCAGTACTTC
CDR3aa: CASSSTKRQGYYEQYF

d_gene: -
len: 12
abundance: -
v_gene: TRBV7-6
j_gene: TRBJ1-1
CDR3nt: TGTGCCAGCAGCTTACGGGTACCTGAAGCTTTCTTT
CDR3aa: CASSLRVPEAFF

d_gene: TRBD1
len: 18
abundance: many
v_gene: TRBV7-9
j_gene: TRBJ2-5
CDR3nt: TGTGCCAGCAGCCTCCTGGGGACAGCCAATTTTGGGCCAGAGACCCAGTACTTC
CDR3aa: CASSLLGTANFGPETQYF

d_gene: -
len: 20
abundance: many
v_gene: TRBV19
j_gene: TRBJ1-6
CDR3nt: TGTGCCAGTAGCCTAACAGGGCCCCCTGCCATCGTCTCCTATAATTCACCCCTCCACTTT
CDR3aa: CASSLTGPPAIVSYNSPLHF